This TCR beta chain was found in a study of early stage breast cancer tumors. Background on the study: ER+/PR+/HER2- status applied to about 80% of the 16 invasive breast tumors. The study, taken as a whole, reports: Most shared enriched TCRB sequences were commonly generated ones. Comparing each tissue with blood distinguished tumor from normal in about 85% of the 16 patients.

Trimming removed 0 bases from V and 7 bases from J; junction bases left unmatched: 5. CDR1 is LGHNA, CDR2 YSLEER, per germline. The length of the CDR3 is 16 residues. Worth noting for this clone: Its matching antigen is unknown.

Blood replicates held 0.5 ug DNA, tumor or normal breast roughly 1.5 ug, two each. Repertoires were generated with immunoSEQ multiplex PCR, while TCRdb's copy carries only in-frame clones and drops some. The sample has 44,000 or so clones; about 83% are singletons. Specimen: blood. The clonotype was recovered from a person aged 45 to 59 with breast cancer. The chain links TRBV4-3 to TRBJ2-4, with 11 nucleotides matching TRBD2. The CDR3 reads CASSQEAIAGGNIQYF. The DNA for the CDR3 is TGCGCCAGCAGCCAAGAAGCGATAGCGGGGGGGAACATTCAGTACTTC.